The 14 T cell receptor beta chains in this list originate from one sample, sequenced in a study of identical twins. TCRdb analysed the 5' RACE reads with MiXCR anew, one entry per CDR3 protein. The sample shows about 240,000 distinct CDR3 sequences, over 9.5% of them seen only once. The material sequenced was memory T cells sorted from blood. These receptors all stem from a man aged 50-59 years in good health.

The table lists this clonotype with a few counts. The chain has TRBV14 and TRBJ2-7; no reliable D call. V was cut by 1 base and J by 3 bases, with 10 bases left in between. Per the germline V gene, CDR1 is SGHDN and CDR2 is FVKESK. The CDR3 runs to 14 residues. The CDR3, as DNA: TGTGCCAGCAGCCAAGCCATTGAGATCTACGAGCAGTACTTC. Translation gives CASSQAIEIYEQYF.

This clonotype was detected ten times or more. The chain recombines TRBV29-1 with TRBJ1-1; D is unresolved. V was pared by 2 bases and J by 5 bases, with 15 bases between. Germline V CDR1 and CDR2: SQVTM, ANQGSEA. The CDR3 runs to 14 residues. This CDR3 reads CSVEKGEVGTEAFF. The CDR3 DNA reads TGCAGCGTTGAAAAGGGCGAGGTTGGGACTGAAGCTTTCTTT.

The sample holds many counts of this clonotype. The chain links TRBV11-3 to TRBJ2-1; D unclear. V shed 5 bases and J shed 6 bases, with 11 bases lying between them. The CDR3 extends over 13 amino acids. In germline, CDR1 is SGHNT, CDR2 YENEEA. The CDR3 coding sequence is TGTGCCAGCAGCCAACGGACCCTCAATGAGCAGTTCTTC. Encoded protein: CASSQRTLNEQFF.

This clonotype was counted many times. The V and J genes are TRBV5-1 and TRBJ2-1; D possibly corresponds to TRBD1 (6 bases). This CDR3 is built from 14 residues. Trimming cost V 6 bases and J 6 bases, with 16 bases left between them. Germline V gene lookup returns CDR1 SGHRS and CDR2 YFSETQ. The CDR3 bases are TGCGCCAGCACTCAGACAGGAGCAAGCAATGAGCAGTTCTTC. Translating gives CASTQTGASNEQFF.

This rearrangement joins TRBV7-9 to TRBJ2-7; D gene unclear. CDR3 length equals 15 residues. The germline V gene encodes CDR1 SEHNR and CDR2 FQNEAQ (reference sequence). Between the trimmed V and J ends, which lost 0 bases and 5 bases, there was a span of 14 bases. CDR3 sequence reads: CASSLAYKGRDEQYF. The DNA for the CDR3 is TGTGCCAGCAGCTTAGCGTACAAGGGAAGGGACGAGCAGTACTTC.

The chain combines TRBV4-1 with TRBJ2-7; TRBD1 matches 11 bases. This CDR3 is built from 16 residues. V trimming: 1 base; J trimming: 3 bases; junction bases outside the gene matches: 5. CDR1 and CDR2 from the germline V gene are MGHRA and YSYEKL. CDR3 coding DNA: TGCGCCAGCAGCCAAGCGACCGGGACAGGGGGCTACGAGCAGTACTTC. The encoded protein is CASSQATGTGGYEQYF.

The rearrangement uses TRBV7-9 and TRBJ1-4; D is perhaps TRBD1 (6 bases). In germline, CDR1 is SEHNR, CDR2 FQNEAQ (reference sequence). The CDR3 has 15 residues. Trimming shortened V by 5 bases and J by 8 bases, and 18 bases separated the two germline ends. The CDR3 here is CASSDLSGGGEKLFF. The CDR3 nucleotides read TGTGCCAGCAGCGACCTGTCCGGGGGCGGAGAAAAACTGTTTTTT.

This clonotype showed up just a few times. This chain uses TRBV10-3 with TRBJ2-1; 7 bases are shared with TRBD2. This CDR3 spans 15 amino acids. CDR1 and CDR2 from the germline V gene are ENHRY and SYGVKD. The trim removed 5 bases at V and 8 bases at J, leaving 12 bases unmatched. For the CDR3, the DNA is TGTGCCATCAGTATGGTGGGGGGGGGGTCGGATGAGCAGTTCTTC. The encoded protein is CAISMVGGGSDEQFF.

Ten or more counts support this clonotype. The V and J genes are TRBV20-1 and TRBJ1-2; 8 nucleotides match TRBD1. The J segment lost 5 bases and the V segment lost 6 bases, leaving 14 bases of the junction unmatched. The germline gives CDR1 DFQATT, CDR2 SNEGSKA (reference sequence). The length of the CDR3 is 15 residues. The CDR3 here is CSAGGRGRGGYGYTF. The CDR3 DNA reads as TGCAGTGCGGGCGGCAGGGGGCGGGGAGGTTATGGCTACACCTTC.

The table lists this clonotype with many counts. The chain employs TRBV20-1 and TRBJ2-3; unclear D gene. This CDR3 comprises 15 residues. Per the germline V gene, CDR1 is DFQATT and CDR2 is SNEGSKA (reference sequence). Trimming left V 0 bases short and J 2 bases short, with 12 bases between. This CDR3 is CSARDMLLYTDTQYF. The DNA of the CDR3 is TGCAGTGCTAGAGATATGTTACTATACACAGATACGCAGTATTTT.

This clonotype was recorded only once. J is TRBJ2-1 and V is TRBV4-1; 8 bases align to TRBD2. The CDR3 runs to 17 residues. Looked up from germline, CDR1 is MGHRA and CDR2 is YSYEKL. V shed 1 base, J shed 10 bases, and the junction held 15 bases outside the gene matches. The CDR3 nucleotides are TGCGCCAGCAGCCAAGCAGGACTGCGGGGGGCCCAAATAGAGCAGTTCTTC. Its translation: CASSQAGLRGAQIEQFF.

This clonotype was counted ten times or more. This chain joins TRBV10-2 and TRBJ2-7; tentatively, D is TRBD1 or TRBD2 (5 bases each). Trimming pared 3 bases from V and 2 bases from J, leaving 11 bases between. This CDR3 spans 14 amino acids. The germline V gene encodes CDR1 WSHSY and CDR2 SAAADI. CDR3 DNA: TGCGCCAGCAGTGATCAGCAGGGACCCTACGAGCAGTACTTC. It is translated as CASSDQQGPYEQYF.

This clonotype was found many times. The chain recombines TRBV5-6 with TRBJ1-5; the D gene is possibly TRBD1 (5 bases). CDR3 size: 16 residues. Germline V gene lookup returns CDR1 SGHDT and CDR2 YYEEEE. Trimming took off 2 bases at V and 3 bases at J, with 15 bases between the two ends. CDR3: CASSFFQGTLNQPQHF. The CDR3 bases are TGTGCCAGCAGCTTTTTTCAGGGCACTCTCAATCAGCCCCAGCATTTT.

This clonotype has more than one count but fewer than ten. The V gene is TRBV29-1, the J gene TRBJ1-5; D remains unclear. The CDR3 is 14 residues long. Germline-derived CDR1 and CDR2 are SQVTM and ANQGSEA. The V and J ends lost 4 bases and 6 bases respectively, with 16 bases between them. In DNA, the CDR3 is TGCAGCGTTGGAGGGAGTGACCCAAGTCAGCCCCAGCATTTT. Translated: CSVGGSDPSQPQHF.